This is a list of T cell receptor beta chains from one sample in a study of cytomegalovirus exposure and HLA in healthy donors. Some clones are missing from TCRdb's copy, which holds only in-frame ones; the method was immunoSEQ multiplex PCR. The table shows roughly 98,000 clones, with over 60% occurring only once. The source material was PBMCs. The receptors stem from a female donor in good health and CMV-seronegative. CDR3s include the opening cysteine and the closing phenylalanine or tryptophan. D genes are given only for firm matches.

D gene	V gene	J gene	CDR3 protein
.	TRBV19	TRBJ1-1	CASAPDRLRMNTEAFF
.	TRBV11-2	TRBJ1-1	CASSFRGANTEAFF
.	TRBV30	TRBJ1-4	CAWSKGREKLFF
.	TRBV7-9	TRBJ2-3	CASSLESRNTDTQYF
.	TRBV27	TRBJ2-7	CASSPKGRTPNEQYF
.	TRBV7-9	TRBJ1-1	CASSSKGVTVMNTEAFF
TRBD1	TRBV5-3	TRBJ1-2	CARSPTGGGGYTF
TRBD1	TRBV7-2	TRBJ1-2	CASSLGFRGPYGYTF
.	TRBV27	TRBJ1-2	CASSFSGNLGRYTF
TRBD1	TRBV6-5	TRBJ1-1	CASSPPRTGEAEAFF
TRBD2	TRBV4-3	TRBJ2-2	CASSQDRGGVSAGELFF
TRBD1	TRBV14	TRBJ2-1	CASSQLLGTGNPNEQFF
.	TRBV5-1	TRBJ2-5	CASSLVLQAPETQYF
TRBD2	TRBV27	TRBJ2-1	CASGGTSGRDEQFF
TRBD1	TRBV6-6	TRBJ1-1	CASSALTSGGTEAFF
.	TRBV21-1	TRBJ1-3	CASSPRQSRSGNTIYF
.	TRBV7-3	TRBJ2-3	CASSFGNSKDTQYF
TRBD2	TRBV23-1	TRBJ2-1	CASSPWTSGAHNEQFF
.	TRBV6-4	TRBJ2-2	CASSSTSTGELFF
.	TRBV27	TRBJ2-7	CASSSSGLHRGSYEQYF
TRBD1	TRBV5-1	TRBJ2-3	CASSTGRRTGSTDTQYF
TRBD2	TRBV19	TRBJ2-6	CASTIGASGRGSGANVLTF
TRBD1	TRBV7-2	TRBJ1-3	CASSLRGPGNTIYF
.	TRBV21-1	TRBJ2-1	CASSPRDSLRTCYNEQFF
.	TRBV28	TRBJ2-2	CASSSGGHSGELFF
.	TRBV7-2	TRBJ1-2	CASSEQGPYGYTF
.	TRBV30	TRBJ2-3	CAWSKTGGTDTQYF
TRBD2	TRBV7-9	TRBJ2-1	CSSREGLASYNEQFF
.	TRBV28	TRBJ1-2	CASSYQGLAYGYTF
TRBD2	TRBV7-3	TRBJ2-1	CASSPYGTSGSFNEQFF
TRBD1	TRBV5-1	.	CASSLDGQGRTYEQYF
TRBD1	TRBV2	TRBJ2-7	CASIKTGSYEQYF
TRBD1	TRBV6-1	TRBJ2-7	CASSFWTGVSEQYF
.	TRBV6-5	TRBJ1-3	CASSNGQIGNTIYF
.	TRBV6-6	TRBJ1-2	CASSLDTSQAMGYTF
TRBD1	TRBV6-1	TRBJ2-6	CASSPSPGTGVLTF
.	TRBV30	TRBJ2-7	CAWNVRGEQYF
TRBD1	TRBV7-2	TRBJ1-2	CASSLGETGGDGYTF
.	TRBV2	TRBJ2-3	CATTGGGKMDTQYF
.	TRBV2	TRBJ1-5	CASSGAGVSNQPQHF